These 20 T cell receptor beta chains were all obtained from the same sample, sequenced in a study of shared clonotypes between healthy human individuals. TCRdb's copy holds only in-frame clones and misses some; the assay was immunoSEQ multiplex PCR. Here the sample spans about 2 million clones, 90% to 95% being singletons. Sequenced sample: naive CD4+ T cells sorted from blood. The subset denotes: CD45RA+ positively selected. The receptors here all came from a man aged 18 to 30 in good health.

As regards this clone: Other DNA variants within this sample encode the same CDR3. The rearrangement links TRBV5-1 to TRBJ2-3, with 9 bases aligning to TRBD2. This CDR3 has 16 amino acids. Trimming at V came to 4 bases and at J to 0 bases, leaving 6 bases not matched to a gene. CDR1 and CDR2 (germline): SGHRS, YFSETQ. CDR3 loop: CASSLLLAGSTDTQYF. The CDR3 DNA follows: TGCGCCAGCAGCCTATTACTAGCGGGTAGCACAGATACGCAGTATTTT.

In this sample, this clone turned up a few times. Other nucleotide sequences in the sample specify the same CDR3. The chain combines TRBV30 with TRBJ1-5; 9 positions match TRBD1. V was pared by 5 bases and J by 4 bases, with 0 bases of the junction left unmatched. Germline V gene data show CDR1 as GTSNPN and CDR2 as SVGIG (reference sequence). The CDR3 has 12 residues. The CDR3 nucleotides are TGTGCCTGGGGACAGGGGAATCAGCCCCAGCATTTT. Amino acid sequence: CAWGQGNQPQHF.

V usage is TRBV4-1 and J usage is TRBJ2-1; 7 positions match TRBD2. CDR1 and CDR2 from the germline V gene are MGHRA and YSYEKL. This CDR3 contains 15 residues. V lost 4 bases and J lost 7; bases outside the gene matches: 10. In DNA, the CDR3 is TGCGCCAGCAGCCCTACTAGCGCCTATGGGAATGAGCAGTTCTTC. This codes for CASSPTSAYGNEQFF.

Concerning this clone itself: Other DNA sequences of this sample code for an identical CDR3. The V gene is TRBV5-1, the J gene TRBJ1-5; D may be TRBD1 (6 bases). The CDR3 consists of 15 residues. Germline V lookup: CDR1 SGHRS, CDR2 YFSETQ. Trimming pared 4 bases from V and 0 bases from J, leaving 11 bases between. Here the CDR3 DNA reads TGCGCCAGCAGCCCAACAGGGAATAGCAATCAGCCCCAGCATTTT. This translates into CASSPTGNSNQPQHF.

The CDR3 DNA follows: TGTGCCAGCGCCACCTTGGCCCACTATGGCTACACCTTC. Protein: CASATLAHYGYTF. The chain combines TRBV7-9 with TRBJ1-2; D call uncertain. Trimming removed 8 bases from V and 3 bases from J, with 13 bases in between. Germline V gene sequence: CDR1 SEHNR, CDR2 FQNEAQ (reference sequence). There are 13 residues in the CDR3.

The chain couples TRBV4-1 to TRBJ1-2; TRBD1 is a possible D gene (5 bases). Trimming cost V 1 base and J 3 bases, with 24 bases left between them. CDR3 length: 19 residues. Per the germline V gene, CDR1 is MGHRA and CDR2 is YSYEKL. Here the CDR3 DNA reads TGCGCCAGCAGCCAAGTCTTCCGGGACCGTCAACCCGGGGACTATGGCTACACCTTC. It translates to CASSQVFRDRQPGDYGYTF.

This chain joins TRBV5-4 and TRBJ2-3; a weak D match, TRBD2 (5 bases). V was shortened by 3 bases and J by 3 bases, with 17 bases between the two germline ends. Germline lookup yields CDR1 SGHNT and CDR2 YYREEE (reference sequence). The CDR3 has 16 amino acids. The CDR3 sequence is CASSSRTRTGTDTQYF. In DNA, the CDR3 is TGTGCCAGCAGCTCCCGGACCCGGACGGGGACAGATACGCAGTATTTT.

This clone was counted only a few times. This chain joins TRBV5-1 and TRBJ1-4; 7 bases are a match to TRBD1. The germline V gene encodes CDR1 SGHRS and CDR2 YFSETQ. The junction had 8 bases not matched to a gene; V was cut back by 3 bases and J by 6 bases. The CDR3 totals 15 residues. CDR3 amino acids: CASSSEGARDEKLFF. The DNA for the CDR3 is TGCGCCAGCAGCTCGGAGGGGGCGCGGGATGAAAAACTGTTTTTT.

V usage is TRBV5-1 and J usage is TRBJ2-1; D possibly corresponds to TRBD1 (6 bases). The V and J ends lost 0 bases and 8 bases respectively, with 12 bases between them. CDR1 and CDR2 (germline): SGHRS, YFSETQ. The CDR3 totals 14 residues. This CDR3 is CASSLVQGRDEQFF. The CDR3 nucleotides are TGCGCCAGCAGCTTGGTACAGGGCCGGGATGAGCAGTTCTTC.

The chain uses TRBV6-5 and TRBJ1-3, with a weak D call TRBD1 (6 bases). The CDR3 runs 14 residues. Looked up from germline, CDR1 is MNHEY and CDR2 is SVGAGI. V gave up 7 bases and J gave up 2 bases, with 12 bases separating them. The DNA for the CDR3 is TGTGCCAGCACATCAGGGGTGGCTGGAAACACCATATATTTT. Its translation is CASTSGVAGNTIYF.

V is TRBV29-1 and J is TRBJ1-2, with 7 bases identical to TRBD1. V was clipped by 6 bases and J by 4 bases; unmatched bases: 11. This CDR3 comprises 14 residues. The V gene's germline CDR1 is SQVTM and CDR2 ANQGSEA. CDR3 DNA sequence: TGCAGCGTCGACAGGGTCATAGCACTCTATGGCTACACCTTC. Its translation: CSVDRVIALYGYTF.

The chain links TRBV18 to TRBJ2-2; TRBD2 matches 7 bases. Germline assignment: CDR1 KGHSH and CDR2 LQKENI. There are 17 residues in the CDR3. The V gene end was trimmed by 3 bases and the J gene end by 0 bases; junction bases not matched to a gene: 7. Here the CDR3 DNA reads TGTGCCAGCTCACCCTTTAATAGCGGGTCGAACACCGGGGAGCTGTTTTTT. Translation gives CASSPFNSGSNTGELFF. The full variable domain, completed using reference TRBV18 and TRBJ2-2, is NAGVMQNPRHLVRRRGQEARLRCSPMKGHSHVYWYRQLPEEGLKFMVYLQKENIIDESGMPKERFSAEFPKEGPSILRIQQVVRGDSAAYFCASSPFNSGSNTGELFFGEGSRLTVL.

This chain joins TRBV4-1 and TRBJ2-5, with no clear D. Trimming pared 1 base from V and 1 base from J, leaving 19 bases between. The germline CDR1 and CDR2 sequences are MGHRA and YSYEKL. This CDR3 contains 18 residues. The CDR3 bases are TGCGCCAGCAGCCAAGGAGGTACGTTAGGTTCCCTCCAAGAGACCCAGTACTTC. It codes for CASSQGGTLGSLQETQYF.

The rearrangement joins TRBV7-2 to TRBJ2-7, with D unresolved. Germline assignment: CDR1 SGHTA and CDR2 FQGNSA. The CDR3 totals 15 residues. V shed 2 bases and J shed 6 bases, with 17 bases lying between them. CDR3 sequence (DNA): TGTGCCAGCAGCTTATCTTGGGTTCTGTCGGGCGAGCAGTACTTC. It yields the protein CASSLSWVLSGEQYF.

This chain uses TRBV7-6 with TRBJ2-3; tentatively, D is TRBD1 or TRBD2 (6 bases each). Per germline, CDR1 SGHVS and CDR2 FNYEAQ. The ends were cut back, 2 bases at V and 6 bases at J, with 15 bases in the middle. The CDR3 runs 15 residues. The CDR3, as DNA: TGTGCCAGCAGCTTACGGAGAGGGGGGACCGATACGCAGTATTTT. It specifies CASSLRRGGTDTQYF.

The CDR3 here is CAISESGPTYGYTF. The CDR3 DNA reads as TGTGCCATCAGTGAGTCCGGGCCGACGTATGGCTACACCTTC. J is TRBJ1-2 and V is TRBV10-3; D is ambiguous. Germline V gene sequence: CDR1 ENHRY, CDR2 SYGVKD. The CDR3 is 14 residues long. Trimming took 0 bases from V and 5 from J, leaving 10 bases between them.

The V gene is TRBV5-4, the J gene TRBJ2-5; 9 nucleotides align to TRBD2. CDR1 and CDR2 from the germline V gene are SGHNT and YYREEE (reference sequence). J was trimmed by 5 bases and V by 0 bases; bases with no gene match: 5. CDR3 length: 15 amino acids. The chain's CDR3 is CASSLDSGRSETQYF. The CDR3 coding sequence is TGTGCCAGCAGCTTGGATAGCGGGAGATCTGAGACCCAGTACTTC.

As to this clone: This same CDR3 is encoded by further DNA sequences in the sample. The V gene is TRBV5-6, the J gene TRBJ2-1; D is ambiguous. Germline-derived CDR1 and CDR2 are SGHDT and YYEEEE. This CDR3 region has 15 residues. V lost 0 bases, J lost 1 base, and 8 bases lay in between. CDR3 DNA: TGTGCCAGCAGCTTGGTGGTAGGGTCCTACAATGAGCAGTTCTTC. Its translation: CASSLVVGSYNEQFF.

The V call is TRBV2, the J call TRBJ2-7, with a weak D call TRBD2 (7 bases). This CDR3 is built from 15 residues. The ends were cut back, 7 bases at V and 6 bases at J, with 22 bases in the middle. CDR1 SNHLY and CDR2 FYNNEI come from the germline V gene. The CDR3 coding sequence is TGTGCCAGCATCCTGGGAGGGACACTTGCCTCCGAGCAGTACTTC. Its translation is CASILGGTLASEQYF.

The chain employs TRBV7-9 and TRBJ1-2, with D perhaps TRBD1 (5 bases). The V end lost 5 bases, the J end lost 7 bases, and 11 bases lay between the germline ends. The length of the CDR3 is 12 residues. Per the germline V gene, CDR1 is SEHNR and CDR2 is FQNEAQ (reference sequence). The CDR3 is CASSGGTGGYTF. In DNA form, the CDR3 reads TGTGCCAGCAGCGGTGGGACCGGTGGCTACACCTTC.